Each of the 30 T cell receptor beta chains below was sequenced from the same sample in a study of CD8 T cells in Susac syndrome. Random hexamers were used to reverse transcribe the RNA input (about 0.5 to 1 ug). TCRdb re-analysed the immunoSEQ multiplex PCR reads in MiXCR, keeping a single row per CDR3 protein. The sample holds 140,000 or so distinct CDR3 sequences, approximately 93% seen once. The specimen sequenced was CD4+ T cells from PBMCs. The source of these receptors is a human donor in good health.

The chain recombines TRBV30 with TRBJ1-2; no firm D call. Trimming took 1 base from V and 12 from J, leaving 18 bases between them. Germline V gene lookup returns CDR1 GTSNPN and CDR2 SVGIG (reference sequence). This CDR3 is built from 13 residues. CDR3 sequence (DNA): TGTGCCTGGAGTGGGTACGGAGGAGACGGCAACACCTTC. This gives the protein CAWSGYGGDGNTF.

The chain couples TRBV7-9 to TRBJ2-7, with 7 bases identical to TRBD1. The CDR3 spans 14 residues. V trimming: 7 bases; J trimming: 5 bases; junction bases outside the gene matches: 11. Germline assignment: CDR1 SEHNR and CDR2 FQNEAQ (reference sequence). CDR3 sequence (DNA): TGTGCCAGCACCCCAGGTGGGACAGAAAACGAGCAGTACTTC. Its protein is CASTPGGTENEQYF.

V is TRBV20-1 and J is TRBJ2-2; 8 nucleotides align to TRBD1. The germline V gene has CDR1 DFQATT and CDR2 SNEGSKA (reference sequence). J was trimmed by 5 bases and V by 0 bases; bases with no gene match: 11. The CDR3 extends over 17 amino acids. The CDR3 spells CSARETGGQGKTGELFF. The CDR3, as DNA: TGCAGTGCTAGAGAGACAGGCGGACAGGGTAAAACCGGGGAGCTGTTTTTT.

The J gene is TRBJ1-5, the V gene TRBV24-1; D not certain. The CDR3 contains 14 residues. Trimming stripped 3 bases from V and 3 bases from J, with 8 bases between. Germline CDR1 and CDR2: KGHDR and SFDVKD. Written as DNA, the CDR3 is TGTGCCACCAGTGATCCCGGGAACAATCAGCCCCAGCATTTT. It codes for CATSDPGNNQPQHF.

The chain is built from TRBV7-2 and TRBJ2-3; 12 bases line up with TRBD2. V dropped 4 bases and J dropped 1; count of bases not matched to a gene: 3. CDR1 is SGHTA and CDR2 is FQGNSA in the germline V gene. This CDR3 has 16 residues. CDR3 amino acids: CASSSGTSGRTDTQYF. In DNA, the CDR3 is TGTGCCAGCAGCTCCGGGACTAGCGGGCGCACAGATACGCAGTATTTT. The full variable domain, rest sourced from reference TRBV7-2 and TRBJ2-3, is GAGVSQSPSNKVTEKGKDVELRCDPISGHTALYWYRQSLGQGLEFLIYFQGNSAPDKSGLPSDRFSAERTGGSVSTLTIQRTQQEDSAVYLCASSSGTSGRTDTQYFGPGTRLTVL.

The chain links TRBV20-1 to TRBJ2-7; D is possibly TRBD1 (6 bases). The CDR3 covers 11 residues. Looked up from germline, CDR1 is DFQATT and CDR2 is SNEGSKA (reference sequence). The V gene lost 5 bases and the J gene lost 7 bases, with 12 bases spanning the gap. The CDR3 reads CSAYRVGEQYF. DNA for the CDR3: TGCAGTGCTTACAGGGTGGGTGAGCAGTACTTC.

This clonotype came up once. This rearrangement joins TRBV7-9 to TRBJ1-2; D remains unclear. The CDR3 is made up of 13 amino acids. V shed 6 bases and J shed 3 bases, with 11 bases lying between them. In germline, CDR1 is SEHNR, CDR2 FQNEAQ (reference sequence). The CDR3: CASSRTEDYGYTF. The CDR3 region has the DNA TGTGCCAGCAGTCGGACGGAGGACTATGGCTACACCTTC.

The chain recombines TRBV19 with TRBJ1-2; 8 nucleotides align to TRBD1. The CDR3 contains 14 residues. CDR1 LNHDA and CDR2 SQIVND come from the germline V gene (reference sequence). The junction had 7 bases not matched to a gene; V was cut back by 3 bases and J by 7 bases. CDR3: CASSISGGSGGYTF. The CDR3 DNA reads as TGTGCCAGTAGTATCTCAGGGGGCTCGGGTGGCTACACCTTC.

This chain connects TRBV20-1 to TRBJ1-2, with 7 bases identical to TRBD1. The CDR3 loop spans 14 amino acids. Germline V gene lookup returns CDR1 DFQATT and CDR2 SNEGSKA (reference sequence). V dropped 2 bases and J dropped 1; count of bases not matched to a gene: 4. The CDR3 nucleotides read TGCAGTGCTAGACTGACAGGGCTTAACTATGGCTACACCTTC. Translation gives CSARLTGLNYGYTF.

This clonotype was counted only a few times. The chain recombines TRBV5-6 with TRBJ2-7, with a tentative D call TRBD1 (6 bases). Germline values: CDR1 SGHDT, CDR2 YYEEEE. The CDR3 has 14 amino acids. V dropped 5 bases and J dropped 3 bases, with 15 bases sitting between them. This chain's CDR3 is CASRLGPGHYEQYF. In DNA form, the CDR3 reads TGTGCCAGCAGACTTGGGCCGGGACACTACGAGCAGTACTTC.

The chain combines TRBV27 with TRBJ2-1; the match to TRBD1 covers 10 bases. CDR1 is MNHEY, CDR2 SMNVEV, per germline (reference sequence). V trimming: 4 bases; J trimming: 6 bases; junction bases outside the gene matches: 15. This CDR3 has 18 residues. CDR3 sequence: CASSSPRSGTGERNEQFF. Here the CDR3 DNA reads TGTGCCAGCAGTTCGCCACGATCCGGGACAGGGGAGCGCAATGAGCAGTTCTTC.

J is TRBJ2-2 and V is TRBV29-1, with 8 bases aligning to TRBD1. CDR1 is SQVTM and CDR2 is ANQGSEA in the germline V gene. This CDR3 has 13 residues. The junction had 5 bases not matched to a gene; V was cut back by 7 bases and J by 4 bases. The CDR3 loop reads CSGADRGTGELFF. DNA for the CDR3: TGCAGCGGAGCAGACAGGGGCACCGGGGAGCTGTTTTTT.

The rearrangement links TRBV7-9 to TRBJ2-5, with D perhaps matching TRBD1 or TRBD2 (5 bases each). Trimming stripped 5 bases from V and 5 bases from J, with 12 bases between. Germline V lookup: CDR1 SEHNR, CDR2 FQNEAQ (reference sequence). This CDR3 is 13 amino acids long. CDR3 in DNA: TGTGCCAGCAGCCGAGGGGTAGAGGAGACCCAGTACTTC. Translating gives CASSRGVEETQYF.

The rearrangement links TRBV28 to TRBJ2-7; D is uncertain. From germline, CDR1 is MDHEN and CDR2 SYDVKM. The CDR3 runs 15 residues. Trimming removed 5 bases from V and 0 bases from J, with 14 bases in between. CDR3 loop: CASSRPAASSYEQYF. The DNA for the CDR3 is TGTGCCAGCAGTCGTCCGGCTGCAAGCTCCTACGAGCAGTACTTC.

V gene TRBV29-1 combines with J gene TRBJ2-3, with D unclear. The CDR3 runs to 11 residues. V was cut by 8 bases and J by 9 bases, with 15 bases left in between. Looked up from germline, CDR1 is SQVTM and CDR2 is ANQGSEA. DNA for the CDR3: TGCAGCCTAAAACTGGGATACACGCAGTATTTT. Protein: CSLKLGYTQYF.

The V and J genes are TRBV20-1 and TRBJ2-1; D is possibly TRBD2 (5 bases). Germline V gene data show CDR1 as DFQATT and CDR2 as SNEGSKA (reference sequence). The CDR3 runs to 14 residues. The CDR3 is CSGLFGGGYNEQFF. CDR3 sequence (DNA): TGCAGCGGACTCTTTGGCGGAGGATACAATGAGCAGTTCTTC.

The J gene is TRBJ2-1, the V gene TRBV5-4; D might be TRBD2 (7 bases). Germline CDR1 reads SGHNT; CDR2 reads YYREEE (reference sequence). Trimming took off 1 base at V and 7 bases at J, with 12 bases between the two ends. This CDR3 is built from 14 residues. CDR3 sequence reads: CASSLLGGANEQFF. CDR3 in DNA: TGTGCCAGCAGCTTGTTAGGGGGGGCGAATGAGCAGTTCTTC.

The chain links TRBV9 to TRBJ2-7, with TRBD2 matching over 10 bases. The CDR3 is made up of 14 amino acids. V dropped 7 bases and J dropped 1; count of bases not matched to a gene: 5. Per germline, CDR1 SGDLS and CDR2 YYNGEE. CDR3 nucleotides: TGTGCCAGCTCAGGGACTAGCGCGTCCTACGAGCAGTACTTC. It is translated as CASSGTSASYEQYF.

The chain combines TRBV4-2 with TRBJ1-3, with D unresolved. This CDR3 has 14 residues. Trimming removed 1 base at V and 7 bases at J, with 11 bases between. Germline assignment: CDR1 LGHNA and CDR2 YNFKEQ. CDR3 coding DNA: TGTGCCAGCAGCCAAGTTGGTTCGGGGAACACCATATATTTT. Amino acids: CASSQVGSGNTIYF.

This sequence joins TRBV30 and TRBJ1-1; TRBD1 is a possible D gene (5 bases). V was trimmed by 4 bases and J by 5 bases, leaving 11 bases between them. The CDR3 is made up of 12 amino acids. Germline V CDR1 and CDR2: GTSNPN, SVGIG (reference sequence). CDR3 sequence reads: CAWTSGTTEAFF. CDR3 bases: TGTGCCTGGACGTCAGGGACGACTGAAGCTTTCTTT.

A single count supports this clonotype. The junction and the germline gene differ at one end; a read error may be behind it. The V gene is TRBV19, the J gene TRBJ2-3, with D perhaps matching TRBD1 (6 bases). Germline-derived CDR1 and CDR2 are LNHDA and SQIVND (reference sequence). This CDR3 contains 16 residues. CDR3 coding DNA: TGTGCCAGTAGTCTAGAACGGGACACCACCCGGGATACGCAGTATTTT. Translating gives CASSLERDTTRDTQYF.

This clonotype showed up just once. Here the CDR3 DNA reads TGTGCCAGTAGCGCTGGTCCGGAGACCCAGTACTTC. This sequence encodes CASSAGPETQYF. The chain has TRBV19 and TRBJ2-5, with D unclear. This CDR3 contains 12 residues. The V gene's germline CDR1 is LNHDA and CDR2 SQIVND (reference sequence). V gave up 6 bases and J gave up 5 bases, with 10 bases separating them. The full variable domain, with the rest looked up from reference TRBV19 and TRBJ2-5, is DGGITQSPKYLFRKEGQNVTLSCEQNLNHDAMYWYRQDPGQGLRLIYYSQIVNDFQKGDIAEGYSVSREKKESFPLTVTSAQKNPTAFYLCASSAGPETQYFGPGTRLLVL.

This chain links TRBV5-4 with TRBJ2-3, with TRBD2 matching 8 bases. V was clipped by 4 bases and J by 2 bases; unmatched bases: 6. Looked up from germline, CDR1 is SGHNT and CDR2 is YYREEE (reference sequence). This CDR3 contains 15 residues. CDR3 nucleotides: TGTGCCAGCAGCCAACCGGGAGGGTTCACAGATACGCAGTATTTT. It codes for CASSQPGGFTDTQYF.

The rearrangement uses TRBV12-3 or TRBV12-4 and TRBJ1-4; no clear D gene. The CDR3 extends over 16 amino acids. V lost 5 bases, J lost 8 bases, and 21 bases lay in between. CDR3 region: CASSPPSYPLGEKLFF. In DNA, the CDR3 is TGTGCCAGCAGTCCCCCCTCTTACCCCTTAGGGGAAAAACTGTTTTTT.

The V and J genes are TRBV15 and TRBJ1-1; D remains unclear. Trimming stripped 1 base from V and 5 bases from J, with 17 bases between. Per the germline V gene, CDR1 is LNHNV and CDR2 is YYDKDF (reference sequence). The CDR3 runs to 16 residues. The chain's CDR3 is CATSRAARKGGTEAFF. CDR3 coding DNA: TGTGCCACCAGCAGAGCTGCCCGGAAGGGCGGAACTGAAGCTTTCTTT.

The V and J genes are TRBV3-1 and TRBJ2-1; the D gene could be TRBD1 or TRBD2 (6 bases each). Looked up from germline, CDR1 is LGHDT and CDR2 is YNNKEL (reference sequence). The V gene lost 0 bases and the J gene lost 3 bases, with 12 bases spanning the gap. This CDR3 spans 16 amino acids. CDR3 in DNA: TGTGCCAGCAGCCAAGATCTAGGGGGACTCTACAATGAGCAGTTCTTC. It specifies CASSQDLGGLYNEQFF.

The chain carries TRBV29-1 and TRBJ2-1, with D perhaps TRBD1 (5 bases). Germline values: CDR1 SQVTM, CDR2 ANQGSEA. The length of the CDR3 is 14 residues. V dropped 2 bases and J dropped 0 bases, with 8 bases sitting between them. The CDR3 sequence: CSVELDNSYNEQFF. The CDR3 DNA reads TGCAGCGTTGAACTGGACAACTCCTACAATGAGCAGTTCTTC.

The genes are TRBV15 and TRBJ2-1; 10 nucleotides match TRBD2. This CDR3 has 15 amino acids. With 2 bases clipped from V and 4 bases from J, the junction kept 2 bases outside the gene matches. Germline assignment: CDR1 LNHNV and CDR2 YYDKDF (reference sequence). The CDR3 sequence: CATSRRTSGYNEQFF. The DNA of the CDR3 is TGTGCCACCAGCAGACGGACTAGCGGTTACAATGAGCAGTTCTTC.

The chain uses TRBV4-1 and TRBJ2-2, with 7 bases lining up with TRBD1. Germline lookup yields CDR1 MGHRA and CDR2 YSYEKL. V lost 5 bases, J lost 1 base, and 7 bases stayed unmatched. The CDR3 totals 16 residues. CDR3 sequence reads: CASSYPGQRNTGELFF. For the CDR3, the DNA is TGCGCCAGCAGCTATCCGGGACAGAGGAACACCGGGGAGCTGTTTTTT.

The genes are TRBV16 and TRBJ2-7; TRBD1 is a possible D gene (6 bases). This CDR3 is 16 amino acids long. The germline gives CDR1 KGHSY, CDR2 FQNENV. V lost 4 bases and J lost 0, with 16 bases in between. The CDR3 nucleotides are TGTGCCAGCAGCCCGAGGTTGGGACAAAGCTCCTACGAGCAGTACTTC. It encodes CASSPRLGQSSYEQYF.